This TCR beta chain was sequenced in a study of memory CD4+ T cells and cytomegalovirus serostatus (dated by TCRdb to about 2019). Background on the whole study: The cohort included about 33 healthy adults from Belgium, of whom 9 were CMV seropositive and about 25 were CMV seronegative. To replicate a published TCR-based CMV serostatus classifier, the study sequenced CD4+ memory TCRbeta repertoires from a Belgian cohort whose cytomegalovirus serostatus was known. What the study reported, not specific to this receptor: CMV serostatus prediction reached a median bootstrapped AUC of 0.95 with the original framework and 0.91 with a US-trained random forest. The results were interpreted as suggesting that the CMV-associated TCR signature is mostly present in the CD4+ memory repertoire. Of under 200 previously reported CMV-associated TCRbeta sequences, 67 appeared in the CD4+ memory repertoires, each in one to five individuals. Only CD4+CD45RO+ memory cells were sequenced, unlike the original study, which covered naive and memory CD4+ and CD8+ populations. On the Belgian cohort, the classifier built on the original framework reached a median bootstrapped AUC of about 0.95, with a 95% CI of 0.76-1.00.

The Quick-DNA Microprep Kit was used to extract genomic DNA from the sorted cells. TCRbeta DNA was amplified with the immunoSEQ hsTCRbeta kit following the manufacturer's protocol. An Illumina MiSeq instrument was used to sequence the TCRbeta libraries. The paper's processing steps were these. Once out-of-frame sequences had been removed, 2,200,000 or so distinct TCRbeta sequences were left, which works out to an average of about 66,813 per individual. Each individual was scored according to the count of 164 previously reported CMV-associated TCRbeta sequences and the total productive distinct TCRbeta count. A beta-binomial model was reimplemented in Python, and scikit-learn random forests with default parameters were trained on data from the US cohort. Classifier performance on the Belgian cohort was summarized as median AUC with percentile confidence intervals over 10,000 bootstrap iterations. TCRdb took this table from immuneACCESS and kept in-frame rearrangements with V and J called. Such tables lack part of the clones; where checked against another copy, unresolved V genes explain under half of the gap, and the rest is unexplained. That table supplies the V and J calls and clone size; D and trimming were determined from the DNA. The sample profile shows 60,000 to 75,000 clones; around 80% of them were found once. Less than 0.6% of the sample belongs to the ten largest clones.

Single viable CD3+CD4+CD8-CD45RO+ cells were sorted as memory CD4+ T cells on a FACSAria II. CMV serostatus was determined using a Roche Elecsys assay that detects serum IgG against CMV pp150, pp28, p38 and p52. After thawing, total CD4+ T cells were enriched by positive selection with CD4 magnetic microbeads. The samples came from a different study that was designed specifically to examine the CD4+ T cell memory repertoire. Peripheral blood mononuclear cells were isolated and cryopreserved according to standard operating procedures, and serum was stored at -80 degrees C. Staining used CD3-PerCP (BW264/56), CD4-APC (RPA-T4), CD45RO-PE (UCHT1) and CD8-Pacific Orange (3B5) antibodies, with Sytox blue excluding non-viable cells. Regarding this clone: Its recognized antigen is unknown. No quality values exist for individual bases; no much larger clone is one base distant.

The CDR3 sequence holds 14 residues, the cysteine and phenylalanine included. Only the CDR3 part of the read is kept: 42 bases, read in frame from the first base. From the germline V gene, CDR1 is SQVTM and CDR2 is ANQGSEA. V lost 5 bases and J lost 6 bases, and the count of bases not matched to a germline gene is 3. This sequence was found in an adult in good health and CMV-seronegative. Some clones in this sample may be carry-over from other donors' samples. The V and J genes are TRBV29-1 and TRBJ2-3; the central 15 bases match TRBD2. Sequenced input: memory CD4+ T cells from blood. The CDR3 has the sequence CSVIGTSGRDTQYF. The nucleotide sequence is TGCAGCGTTATAGGGACTAGCGGGAGGGATACGCAGTATTTT.